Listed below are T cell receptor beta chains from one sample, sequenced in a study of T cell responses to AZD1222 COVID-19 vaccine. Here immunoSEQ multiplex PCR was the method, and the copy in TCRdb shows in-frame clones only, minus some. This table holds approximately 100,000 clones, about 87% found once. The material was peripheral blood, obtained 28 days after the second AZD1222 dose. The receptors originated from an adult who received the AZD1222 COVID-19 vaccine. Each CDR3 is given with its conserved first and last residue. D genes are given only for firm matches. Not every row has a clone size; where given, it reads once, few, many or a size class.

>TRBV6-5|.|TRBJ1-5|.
CASSYGLGQPQHF
TGTGCCAGCAGTTATGGCCTTGGTCAGCCCCAGCATTTT
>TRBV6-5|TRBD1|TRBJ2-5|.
CASSYGQGRGETQYF
TGTGCCAGCAGCTACGGACAGGGAAGGGGAGAGACCCAGTACTTC
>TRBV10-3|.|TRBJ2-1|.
CAINNPGKTYNEQFF
TGTGCCATCAATAATCCGGGGAAGACCTACAATGAGCAGTTCTTC
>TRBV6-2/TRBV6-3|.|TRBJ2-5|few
CASSYVLGYQETQYF
TGTGCCAGCAGTTACGTCCTAGGGTACCAAGAGACCCAGTACTTC
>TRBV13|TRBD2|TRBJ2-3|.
CASSLSGTSGTDTQYF
TGTGCCAGCAGCCTCAGCGGGACTAGCGGGACGGATACGCAGTATTTT
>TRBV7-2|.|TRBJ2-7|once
CASSLDRSSSYEQYF
TGTGCCAGCAGCTTAGACAGGTCGAGCTCCTACGAGCAGTACTTC
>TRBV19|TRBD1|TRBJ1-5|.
CASSDRVNQPQHF
TGTGCCAGTAGTGACAGGGTGAATCAGCCCCAGCATTTT
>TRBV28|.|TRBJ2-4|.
CASSLRGRKNIQYF
TGTGCCAGCAGTTTACGGGGGAGAAAAAACATTCAGTACTTC
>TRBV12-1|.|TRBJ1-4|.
CASSLSTNEKLFF
TGTGCCAGCAGCCTATCAACTAATGAAAAACTGTTTTTT
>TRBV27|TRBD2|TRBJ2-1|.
CASMVIAGGPTNEQFF
TGTGCCAGCATGGTAATAGCGGGAGGGCCTACTAATGAGCAGTTCTTC
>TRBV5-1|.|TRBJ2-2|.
CASSFPQTGELFF
TGCGCCAGCAGCTTTCCACAGACCGGGGAGCTGTTTTTT
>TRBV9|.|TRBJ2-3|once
CASSVGKSTDTQYF
TGTGCCAGCAGCGTAGGAAAGAGCACAGATACGCAGTATTTT
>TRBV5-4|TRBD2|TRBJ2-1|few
CATTPGGNAYNEQFF
TGTGCCACCACACCGGGAGGGAATGCCTACAATGAGCAGTTCTTC
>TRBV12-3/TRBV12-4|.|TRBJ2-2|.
CASRGGDGELFF
TGTGCCAGCAGAGGGGGGGACGGGGAGCTGTTTTTT
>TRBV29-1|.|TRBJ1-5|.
CSVGQLNQPQHF
TGCAGCGTTGGACAGTTAAATCAGCCCCAGCATTTT
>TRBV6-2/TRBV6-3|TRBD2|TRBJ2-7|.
CASSSSGRIEQYF
TGTGCCAGCAGCTCTAGCGGGAGGATCGAGCAGTACTTC
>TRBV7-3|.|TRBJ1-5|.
CASSLNSNQPQHF
TGTGCCAGCAGCTTAAACAGCAATCAGCCCCAGCATTTT
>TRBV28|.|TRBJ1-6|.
CASRPRGGDSPLHF
TGTGCCAGCAGACCTCGGGGAGGGGATTCACCCCTCCACTTT
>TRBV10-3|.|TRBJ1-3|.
CASREPGNTIYF
TGTGCCAGCAGGGAGCCTGGAAACACCATATATTTT
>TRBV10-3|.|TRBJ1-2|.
CAISEDQYGYTF
TGTGCCATCAGTGAGGATCAGTATGGCTACACCTTC
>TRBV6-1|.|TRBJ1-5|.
CASSAHPGASSNQPQHF
TGTGCCAGCAGTGCTCACCCAGGGGCCTCTAGCAATCAGCCCCAGCATTTT
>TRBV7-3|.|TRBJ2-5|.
CASSPGSQETQYF
TGTGCCAGCAGCCCTGGCAGTCAAGAGACCCAGTACTTC
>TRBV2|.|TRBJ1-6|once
CASCRGYNSPLHF
TGTGCCAGCTGCAGGGGCTATAATTCACCCCTCCACTTT